The TCR beta chain described here comes from a study of identical twins. The trim removed 6 bases at V and 2 bases at J, leaving 6 bases unmatched. This CDR3 has 13 residues. The germline V gene encodes CDR1 DFQATT and CDR2 SNEGSKA (reference sequence). Study-wide points: There is a chance that invariant MAIT and iNKT cells partially muddied zero-insertion analyses. Models underestimated out-of-frame TCR alpha sharing in monozygotic twins.

This clonotype has more than one count but fewer than ten. Its antigen is not known. Template switching, a step in the protocol, added a universal primer site, and cDNA carried unique molecular identifiers. One entry per CDR3 protein, called by TCRdb with MiXCR from the 5' RACE reads. This sample yields roughly 690,000 distinct CDR3 sequences, of which less than 25% are seen a single time; 4.3% belongs to the top ten. The data were also submitted as part of a second study, on T cells expressing NK-cell markers. That source reports: All TCR beta repertoires analysed originated from sorted CD3+CD56+NKG2C+, CD3+CD56+NKG2C- and CD3+CD56-NKG2C+ T cells.

The chain is built from TRBV20-1 and TRBJ2-7, with 8 bases aligning to TRBD1. Input material: PBMCs. This TCR was sampled from a woman aged 18-30 years in good health. CDR3 DNA sequence: TGCAGTGCCGTGGACAGGGTGACCTACGAGCAGTACTTC. Translation: CSAVDRVTYEQYF.